The 17 T cell receptor beta chains presented below share a single source sample, sequenced in a study of radiotherapy plus CTLA-4 blockade in lung cancer. Sequencing used immunoSEQ multiplex PCR; TCRdb keeps in-frame clones, though not all of them. The sample shows about 36,000 clones, about 85% of them seen only once. Sequenced here: peripheral blood, sampled from a patient treated with radiotherapy plus ipilimumab. These receptor sequences come from a human donor with non-small cell lung cancer who had stable disease on radiotherapy plus ipilimumab.

The rearrangement links TRBV18 to TRBJ1-5; TRBD1 matches 8 bases. From germline, CDR1 is KGHSH and CDR2 LQKENI. CDR3 length equals 20 residues. J gave up 3 bases and V 2 bases, and 18 bases lay outside the gene matches. CDR3: CASSPDYLDRALRSNQPQHF. As DNA, the CDR3 is TGTGCCAGCTCACCAGATTACTTGGACAGGGCCCTTCGGTCCAATCAGCCCCAGCATTTT.

The rearrangement uses TRBV5-1 and TRBJ1-1; D uncertain. This CDR3 region has 15 residues. The germline gives CDR1 SGHRS, CDR2 YFSETQ. V lost 2 bases to trimming and J lost 1 base, with 12 bases between them. CDR3 residues: CASSLSPGSNTEAFF. In DNA form, the CDR3 reads TGCGCCAGCAGCTTATCGCCCGGGTCGAACACTGAAGCTTTCTTT.

The chain links TRBV27 to TRBJ2-2; 8 nucleotides line up with TRBD2. The trim removed 6 bases at V and 2 bases at J, leaving 5 bases unmatched. Germline values: CDR1 MNHEY, CDR2 SMNVEV (reference sequence). There are 15 residues in the CDR3. This CDR3 reads CASSFSGTNTGELFF. The CDR3 nucleotides are TGTGCCAGCAGCTTTAGCGGGACCAACACCGGGGAGCTGTTTTTT.

This clone has just a few counts. The gene calls are TRBV10-3 and TRBJ1-2, with a possible D match to TRBD1 (6 bases). CDR1 and CDR2 (germline): ENHRY, SYGVKD. This CDR3 is 13 amino acids long. Trimming took 4 bases from V and 8 from J, leaving 14 bases between them. The CDR3 DNA reads as TGTGCCATCAGTGGGCAGGGGAGATCCGGCTACACCTTC. Protein sequence: CAISGQGRSGYTF.

This chain connects TRBV2 to TRBJ2-3, with D possibly being TRBD2 (5 bases). Germline V gene sequence: CDR1 SNHLY, CDR2 FYNNEI. The CDR3 sequence is 15 residues long. The V end was cut by 6 bases, the J end by 0 bases, with 13 bases between. CDR3 amino acids: CASSPSGVSTDTQYF. DNA of the CDR3: TGTGCCAGCAGCCCGTCCGGGGTTAGCACAGATACGCAGTATTTT.

The genes are TRBV7-2 and TRBJ2-7; no clear D. In germline, CDR1 is SGHTA, CDR2 FQGNSA. The CDR3 runs 16 residues. Trimming stripped 3 bases from V and 0 bases from J, with 15 bases between. The CDR3 spells CASSFALSGFSYEQYF. The DNA of the CDR3 is TGTGCCAGCAGCTTCGCCCTATCGGGTTTCTCCTACGAGCAGTACTTC.

V usage is TRBV19 and J usage is TRBJ2-1; 9 bases agree with TRBD2. Germline-derived CDR1 and CDR2 are LNHDA and SQIVND (reference sequence). The CDR3 contains 17 residues. V shed 0 bases, J shed 9 bases, and the junction held 12 bases outside the gene matches. CDR3 bases: TGTGCCAGTAGTATAGACCTCGATCTAGCGGGGTGGGTTGAGCAGTTCTTC. This encodes CASSIDLDLAGWVEQFF.

This chain connects TRBV5-1 to TRBJ2-2; the D gene is possibly TRBD1 (6 bases). With 0 bases removed from V and 3 bases from J, the gap between germline ends came to 9 bases. Germline lookup yields CDR1 SGHRS and CDR2 YFSETQ. This CDR3 spans 15 amino acids. The CDR3 bases are TGCGCCAGCAGCTTGGTCGGACAGTACACCGGGGAGCTGTTTTTT. It encodes CASSLVGQYTGELFF.

This clone was counted a few times. This sequence joins TRBV30 and TRBJ1-1; 7 bases match TRBD1. The CDR3 length is 14 residues. The germline V gene has CDR1 GTSNPN and CDR2 SVGIG (reference sequence). Losses at the gene ends were 3 bases for V and 4 bases for J; bases not matched to a gene: 8. The CDR3 here is CAWRETGLATEAFF. CDR3 nucleotides: TGTGCCTGGAGGGAGACAGGGTTGGCCACTGAAGCTTTCTTT.

Only a few counts were recorded for this clone. V gene TRBV28 combines with J gene TRBJ2-7, with 8 bases matching TRBD1. V was pared by 4 bases and J by 6 bases, with 14 bases of the junction left unmatched. Germline V gene lookup returns CDR1 MDHEN and CDR2 SYDVKM. The CDR3 totals 16 residues. In DNA, the CDR3 is TGTGCCAGCAGTTCCGGGGCCTTCGACAGGGGCGCCGAGCAGTACTTC. Amino acid sequence: CASSSGAFDRGAEQYF.

The CDR3: CASSLLQSSYNEQFF. In DNA form, the CDR3 reads TGTGCCAGCAGCTTGCTACAGAGCTCCTACAATGAGCAGTTCTTC. The gene calls are TRBV5-6 and TRBJ2-1; D ambiguous. This CDR3 comprises 15 residues. In germline, CDR1 is SGHDT, CDR2 YYEEEE. V was trimmed by 1 base and J by 0 bases, leaving 8 bases between them. Full variable domain (missing parts from reference TRBV5-6 and TRBJ2-1): DAGVTQSPTHLIKTRGQQVTLRCSPKSGHDTVSWYQQALGQGPQFIFQYYEEEERQRGNFPDRFSGHQFPNYSSELNVNALLLGDSALYLCASSLLQSSYNEQFFGPGTRLTVL.

V gene TRBV18 combines with J gene TRBJ2-3; D perhaps matches TRBD2 (6 bases). Trimming removed 3 bases at V and 2 bases at J, with 12 bases between. This CDR3 is built from 15 residues. The germline CDR1 and CDR2 sequences are KGHSH and LQKENI. CDR3 loop: CASSPGTFATDTQYF. The CDR3 bases are TGTGCCAGCTCACCCGGGACTTTCGCCACAGATACGCAGTATTTT.

This clone was recorded a few times. The chain joins TRBV5-4 to TRBJ1-1; D possibly corresponds to TRBD1 (6 bases). V was clipped by 4 bases and J by 13 bases, with 20 bases between them. The CDR3 runs 13 residues. Per the germline V gene, CDR1 is SGHNT and CDR2 is YYREEE (reference sequence). The CDR3 is CASSQEGRGGGFF. The CDR3 DNA sequence: TGTGCCAGCAGCCAAGAAGGGAGGGGAGGGGGTTTCTTT.

The genes are TRBV27 and TRBJ1-4; TRBD1 matches at 7 bases. The CDR3 is 14 amino acids. The V and J ends lost 8 bases and 7 bases, in that order; junction bases with no gene match: 10. Germline CDR1 and CDR2: MNHEY and SMNVEV (reference sequence). CDR3 protein: CASGPRQGGEKLFF. CDR3 DNA: TGTGCCAGCGGCCCGCGGCAGGGGGGTGAAAAACTGTTTTTT. Together with reference TRBV27 and TRBJ1-4, the CDR3 gives the full variable domain: EAQVTQNPRYLITVTGKKLTVTCSQNMNHEYMSWYRQDPGLGLRQIYYSMNVEVTDKGDVPEGYKVSRKEKRNFPLILESPSPNQTSLYFCASGPRQGGEKLFFGSGTQLSVL.

The CDR3 loop is CASSIRRRELAYEQYF. The CDR3 DNA reads TGTGCCAGTAGTATAAGGCGCAGGGAACTCGCCTACGAGCAGTACTTC. The chain carries TRBV19 and TRBJ2-7, with D possibly being TRBD1 (5 bases). Looked up from germline, CDR1 is LNHDA and CDR2 is SQIVND (reference sequence). Deletions cut 2 bases from V and 2 bases from J, with 16 bases between. The CDR3 extends over 16 amino acids.

The gene calls are TRBV2 and TRBJ1-1, with a tentative D call TRBD1 (6 bases). The CDR3 consists of 13 residues. In germline, CDR1 is SNHLY, CDR2 FYNNEI. The ends were cut back, 7 bases at V and 1 base at J, with 10 bases in the middle. This CDR3 reads CASNPQGNTEAFF. The CDR3 DNA sequence: TGTGCCAGCAACCCACAGGGGAACACTGAAGCTTTCTTT.

The sample holds one count of this clone. The gene calls are TRBV21-1 and TRBJ1-1; TRBD1 is taken as the D call from the table, unchecked against the DNA. TRBV21-1 is an annotated pseudogene. This CDR3 region has 18 residues. The CDR3 sequence: CASSNTTGQGPLSTEAFF. CDR3 nucleotides: TGTGCCAGCAGCAATACCACGGGACAGGGACCCCTGAGCACTGAAGCTTTCTTT.